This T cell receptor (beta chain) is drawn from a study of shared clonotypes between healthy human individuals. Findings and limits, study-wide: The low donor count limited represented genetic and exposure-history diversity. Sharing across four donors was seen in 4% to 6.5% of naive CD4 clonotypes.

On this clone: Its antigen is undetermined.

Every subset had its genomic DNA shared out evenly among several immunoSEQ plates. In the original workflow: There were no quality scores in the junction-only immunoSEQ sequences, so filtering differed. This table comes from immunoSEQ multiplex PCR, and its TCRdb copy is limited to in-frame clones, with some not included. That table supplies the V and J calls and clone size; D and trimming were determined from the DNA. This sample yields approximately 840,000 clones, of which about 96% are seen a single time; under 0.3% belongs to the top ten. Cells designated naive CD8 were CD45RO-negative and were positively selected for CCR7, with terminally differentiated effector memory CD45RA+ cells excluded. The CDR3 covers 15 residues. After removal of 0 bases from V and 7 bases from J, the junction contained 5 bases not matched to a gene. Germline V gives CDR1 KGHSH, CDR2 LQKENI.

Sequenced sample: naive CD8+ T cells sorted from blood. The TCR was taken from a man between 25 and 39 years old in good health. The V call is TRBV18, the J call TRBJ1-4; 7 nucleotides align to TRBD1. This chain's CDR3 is CASSPPGGMGEKLFF. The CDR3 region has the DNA TGTGCCAGCTCACCACCAGGGGGCATGGGTGAAAAACTGTTTTTT.